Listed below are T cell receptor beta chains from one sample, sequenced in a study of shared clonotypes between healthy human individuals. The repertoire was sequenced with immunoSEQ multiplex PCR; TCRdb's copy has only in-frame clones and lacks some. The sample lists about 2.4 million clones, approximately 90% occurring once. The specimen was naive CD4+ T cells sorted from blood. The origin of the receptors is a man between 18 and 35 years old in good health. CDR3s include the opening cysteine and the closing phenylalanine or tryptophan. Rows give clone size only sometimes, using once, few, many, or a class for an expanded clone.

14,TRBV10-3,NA,CAISGLASSGELFF
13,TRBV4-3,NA,CASSQVLNSPLHF
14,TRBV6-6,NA,CASSYTGWAGTQYF
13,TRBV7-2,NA,CASSAARANEQFF
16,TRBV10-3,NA,CAISGTGTSGGYEQFF
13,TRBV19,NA,CASSISGNNEQFF
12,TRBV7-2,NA,CASSLDRNEQFF
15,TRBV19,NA,CASSIGGTALYEQYF
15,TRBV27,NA,CASSLFRVPNQPQHF
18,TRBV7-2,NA,CASSLSRSGQGNTGELFF
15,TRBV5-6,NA,CASSLVGGGAYEQYF
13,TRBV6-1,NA,CASSWDTNQPQHF
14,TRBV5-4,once,CASTLRDSQETQYF
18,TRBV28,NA,CASGRRRDRGFSNQPQHF
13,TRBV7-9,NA,CAVSAGAHNEQFF
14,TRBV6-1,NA,CASRLGAMNTEAFF
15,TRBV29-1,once,CSVQKRQGAVDTQYF
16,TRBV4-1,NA,CASSQLAKGKSNGYTF
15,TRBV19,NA,CASSPGQGHNQPQHF
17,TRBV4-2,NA,CASSQEGLAVVGGELFF
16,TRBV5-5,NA,CAGRNPRQGGRNGYTF
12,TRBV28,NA,CASSLEGGAGYF
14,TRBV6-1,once,CASRVGTGLYEQYF
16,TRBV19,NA,CASVDRGSYSNQPQHF
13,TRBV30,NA,CAWSAGSNSPLHF
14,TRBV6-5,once,CASKRTGGLQPQHF
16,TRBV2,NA,CASSEWLFGGVSEAFF
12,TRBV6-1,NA,CASSEGHYGYTF
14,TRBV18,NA,CASSPPQTSRPQHF
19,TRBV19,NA,CASSIGRAGYLAEDNEQFF
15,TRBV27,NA,CASSLGGPRNQPQHF
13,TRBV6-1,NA,CASSESGNSPLHF
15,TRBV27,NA,CASSLGSGLFNEQFF
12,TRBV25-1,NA,CASSDGTYGYTF
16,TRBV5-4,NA,CASSLRQSTSTDTQYF
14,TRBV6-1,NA,CATSPRRVTGELFF
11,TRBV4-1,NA,CASRQGSEQFF
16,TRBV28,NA,CASSLYQGATNEKLFF
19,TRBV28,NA,CASSLGAMKGWRSNQPQHF
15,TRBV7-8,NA,CASSFYGAQKDTQYF
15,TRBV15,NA,CATSRDRVQTQGYTF
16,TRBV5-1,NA,CASSLGNRLDRDTQYF
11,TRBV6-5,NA,CASSVNTEAFF
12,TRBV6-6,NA,CASSRDNYGYTF
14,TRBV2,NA,CASTLGQGNEKLFF